This entry lists 5 T cell receptor beta chains sequenced from one sample in a study of blood T cell repertoires in COVID-19. The method was immunoSEQ multiplex PCR; TCRdb's version includes in-frame clones alone and lacks a portion of them. The sample contains approximately 140,000 clones, 65% to 85% of which appear only once. Sequencing used peripheral blood. Receptors were obtained from a man aged 60 to 69 with active or convalescent COVID-19.

V gene TRBV3-1 (or the pseudogene TRBV3-2) combines with J gene TRBJ1-3; the D gene is possibly TRBD1 (5 bases). This CDR3 comprises 14 residues. The ends were cut back, 3 bases at V and 4 bases at J, with 10 bases in the middle. Germline CDR1 LGHDT, CDR2 YNNKEL (reference sequence). The CDR3 nucleotides read TGTGCCAGCAGCCAGCAGGGAACCGGAAACACCATATATTTT. It encodes CASSQQGTGNTIYF.

The V and J genes are TRBV19 and TRBJ2-7; 12 bases are a match to TRBD1. The germline gives CDR1 LNHDA, CDR2 SQIVND (reference sequence). V was clipped by 6 bases and J by 7 bases; unmatched bases: 7. This CDR3 region has 14 residues. The DNA of the CDR3 is TGTGCCAGTAGCCCGGGACAGGGGGCGGGAGAGCAGTACTTC. It yields the protein CASSPGQGAGEQYF.

The chain uses TRBV7-2 and TRBJ2-2, with 9 bases aligning to TRBD2. The CDR3 is 16 amino acids. Germline V gene sequence: CDR1 SGHTA, CDR2 FQGNSA. V shed 2 bases and J 6 bases; nucleotides not matched to a gene: 7. The CDR3 reads CASSLSSGRRSGELFF. The CDR3 DNA reads as TGTGCCAGCAGCTTATCCAGCGGGAGGAGATCCGGGGAGCTGTTTTTT. Using reference TRBV7-2 and TRBJ2-2 for the parts outside the CDR3, the full variable domain is GAGVSQSPSNKVTEKGKDVELRCDPISGHTALYWYRQSLGQGLEFLIYFQGNSAPDKSGLPSDRFSAERTGGSVSTLTIQRTQQEDSAVYLCASSLSSGRRSGELFFGEGSRLTVL.

V gene TRBV11-2 combines with J gene TRBJ1-4; D might be TRBD1 (6 bases). Germline assignment: CDR1 SGHAT and CDR2 FQNNGV. Between the trimmed V and J ends, which lost 3 bases and 2 bases, there was a span of 16 bases. This CDR3 has 17 residues. The CDR3, as DNA: TGTGCCAGCAGCTTTGGGGGCCCCGTGGCGACTAATGAAAAACTGTTTTTT. Protein: CASSFGGPVATNEKLFF.

The chain links TRBV5-1 to TRBJ2-2, with D unclear. With 0 bases removed from V and 5 bases from J, the gap between germline ends came to 8 bases. The CDR3 contains 14 residues. Germline CDR1 is SGHRS and CDR2 is YFSETQ. The CDR3 loop is CASSLGVRTGELFF. CDR3 sequence (DNA): TGCGCCAGCAGCTTGGGAGTGAGGACCGGGGAGCTGTTTTTT.